Presented here are 9 T cell receptor beta chains from one specimen sequenced in a study of T cells in Graves' hyperthyroidism and ophthalmopathy. What was amplified from RNA transcripts were TCR beta CDR3 regions. Carried out on the TCR CDR3, a first-round RT-PCR used the HTBI primer set. TCRdb passed the multiplex PCR reads through MiXCR, listing each CDR3 protein once. This table has about 100,000 distinct CDR3 sequences, about 15% appearing once. Specimen: blood. Receptors originate from a woman aged 45 to 65 with Graves' hyperthyroidism.

For the CDR3, the DNA is TGTGCCAGCAGTTTACCCTGGGGCAAAAACATTCAGTACTTC. Its translation: CASSLPWGKNIQYF. This rearrangement joins TRBV28 to TRBJ2-4; D gene uncertain. Trimming stripped 2 bases from V and 3 bases from J, with 8 bases between. Germline V gene lookup returns CDR1 MDHEN and CDR2 SYDVKM. CDR3 length: 14 amino acids. The variable domain in full, completed from reference TRBV28 and TRBJ2-4, reads DVKVTQSSRYLVKRTGEKVFLECVQDMDHENMFWYRQDPGLGLRLIYFSYDVKMKEKGDIPEGYSVSREKKERFSLILESASTNQTSMYLCASSLPWGKNIQYFGAGTRLSVL.

The sample holds a few counts of this clonotype. V usage is TRBV3-1 and J usage is TRBJ2-2; TRBD2 aligns across 11 bases. The junction had 6 bases not matched to a gene; V was cut back by 1 base and J by 5 bases. CDR1 is LGHDT, CDR2 YNNKEL, per germline (reference sequence). This CDR3 contains 17 residues. The CDR3 nucleotides read TGTGCCAGCAGCCAAGGGGGGCTAGCGGGAGGTACCGGGGAGCTGTTTTTT. This codes for CASSQGGLAGGTGELFF.

The CDR3 bases are TGTGCCAGCAGGGACACTGTGAGCAATCAGCCCCAGCATTTT. Its protein is CASRDTVSNQPQHF. J is TRBJ1-5 and V is TRBV6-1, with D tentatively TRBD1 (5 bases). Germline V CDR1 and CDR2: MNHNS, SASEGT. V was clipped by 6 bases and J by 1 base, with 10 bases between them. The CDR3 is 14 amino acids.

This clonotype was observed many times. The chain combines TRBV6-6 with TRBJ1-5; 8 positions match TRBD1. The ends lost 1 base at V and 4 bases at J; junction bases unmatched: 12. Germline V lookup: CDR1 MNHNY, CDR2 SVGAGI (reference sequence). The CDR3 is made up of 18 amino acids. CDR3 in DNA: TGTGCCAGCAGTTACTTCGGGGGAGGCAGGGGGCATAATCAGCCCCAGCATTTT. Its protein is CASSYFGGGRGHNQPQHF.

The chain uses TRBV6-5 and TRBJ1-1; the D gene is possibly TRBD1 (5 bases). The CDR3 runs to 15 residues. CDR1 and CDR2 (germline): MNHEY, SVGAGI. Trimming took 2 bases from V and 1 from J, leaving 11 bases between them. The CDR3 spells CASSYRGRGNTEAFF. CDR3 bases: TGTGCCAGCAGTTACCGGGGGAGGGGGAACACTGAAGCTTTCTTT.

The CDR3 DNA sequence: TGTGCCAGCAGCTTGCCGGGACAATCCTACGAGCAGTTCTTC. As protein: CASSLPGQSYEQFF. This chain uses TRBV11-2 with TRBJ2-7; a weak D match, TRBD1 (6 bases). The J call is uncertain, as TRBJ2-1 better fits the DNA end. The germline gives CDR1 SGHAT, CDR2 FQNNGV. This CDR3 is built from 14 residues.

As for this clonotype: Since a much larger clone is just one base distant, this may be a read error. Written as DNA, the CDR3 is TGTGCCAGCTCATCCCTAGCGGGAGGGCGGGTTGCGCAGTTCTTC. The encoded protein is CASSSLAGGRVAQFF. The J gene is TRBJ2-1, the V gene TRBV18; 12 positions agree with TRBD2. The CDR3 is made up of 15 amino acids. Germline V gene sequence: CDR1 KGHSH, CDR2 LQKENI. V trimming: 5 bases; J trimming: 12 bases; junction bases outside the gene matches: 11.

In its sample, this clonotype was seen a few times. This chain uses TRBV7-2 with TRBJ1-1; 10 nucleotides match TRBD1. Germline lookup yields CDR1 SGHTA and CDR2 FQGNSA. The CDR3 is 14 residues long. Germline trimming cut 5 bases from V and 8 bases from J; bases unmatched to any gene: 8. The CDR3 region is CASSDGTGVSEAFF. CDR3 DNA: TGTGCCAGCAGCGACGGGACAGGGGTTTCGGAAGCTTTCTTT.

With respect to this clonotype: A much more abundant neighbour one base away suggests this may be a read error. The V and J genes are TRBV28 and TRBJ2-7; D remains ambiguous. V was trimmed by 6 bases and J by 2 bases, leaving 17 bases between them. Per the germline V gene, CDR1 is MDHEN and CDR2 is SYDVKM. The CDR3 runs 15 residues. The CDR3 DNA follows: TGTGCCAGCAGAGGGATCCGGTCCCGGGCCTACGAGCAGTACTTC. Its protein product is CASRGIRSRAYEQYF.